Each of the 5 T cell receptor beta chains below was sequenced from the same sample in a study of CD8 T cells in ankylosing spondylitis. TCRdb re-derived calls from the 5' RACE reads in MiXCR, one entry per CDR3 protein. The sample carries around 300,000 distinct CDR3 sequences, under 14% recorded once. The sample was blood, either unsorted or a sorted T cell fraction (not recorded which). These receptors were collected from a female donor with ankylosing spondylitis or in good health (not recorded which).

This clonotype was counted ten times or more. The chain couples TRBV3-1 to TRBJ2-1; 12 positions agree with TRBD2. After removal of 6 bases from V and 2 bases from J, the junction contained 5 bases not matched to a gene. Looked up from germline, CDR1 is LGHDT and CDR2 is YNNKEL (reference sequence). The CDR3 covers 16 residues. CDR3 loop: CASRTSGGFAYNEQFF. In nucleotides, the CDR3 is TGTGCCAGCAGGACTAGCGGGGGTTTCGCCTACAATGAGCAGTTCTTC.

This clonotype was counted many times. The chain employs TRBV25-1 and TRBJ2-3, with D unclear. The germline gives CDR1 MGHDK, CDR2 SYGVNS. The CDR3 is made up of 10 amino acids. Trimming stripped 7 bases from V and 5 bases from J, with 4 bases between. CDR3 region: CASKGDTQYF. The CDR3 DNA reads TGTGCCAGCAAAGGAGATACGCAGTATTTT.

In this sample, this clonotype turned up many times. The chain has TRBV12-3 or TRBV12-4 and TRBJ1-4; tentative D call: TRBD1 (5 bases). The CDR3 spans 16 residues. The V end was cut by 0 bases, the J end by 10 bases, with 18 bases between. CDR3 residues: CASSLAQGAQLGKLFF. The CDR3, as DNA: TGTGCCAGCAGTTTAGCGCAAGGGGCACAGCTCGGAAAACTGTTTTTT.

This clonotype was seen many times. The chain links TRBV5-1 to TRBJ2-6, with no clear D. CDR1 SGHRS and CDR2 YFSETQ come from the germline V gene. V lost 4 bases, J lost 0 bases, and 14 bases lay in between. The CDR3 is made up of 17 amino acids. DNA for the CDR3: TGCGCCAGCAGCCAGAGGCGGCAAAGCTCTGGGGCCAACGTCCTGACTTTC. This translates into CASSQRRQSSGANVLTF. Looking up the rest from reference TRBV5-1 and TRBJ2-6 gives the full variable domain: KAGVTQTPRYLIKTRGQQVTLSCSPISGHRSVSWYQQTPGQGLQFLFEYFSETQRNKGNFPGRFSGRQFSNSRSEMNVSTLELGDSALYLCASSQRRQSSGANVLTFGAGSRLTVL.

The sample holds many counts of this clonotype. The CDR3 coding sequence is TGCAGTGCTAGTGAGACGATCACAGATACGCAGTATTTT. The encoded protein is CSASETITDTQYF. This sequence joins TRBV20-1 and TRBJ2-3; D not certain. The CDR3 is made up of 13 amino acids. Germline CDR1 and CDR2: DFQATT and SNEGSKA (reference sequence). V lost 3 bases, J lost 2 bases, and 9 bases lay in between.